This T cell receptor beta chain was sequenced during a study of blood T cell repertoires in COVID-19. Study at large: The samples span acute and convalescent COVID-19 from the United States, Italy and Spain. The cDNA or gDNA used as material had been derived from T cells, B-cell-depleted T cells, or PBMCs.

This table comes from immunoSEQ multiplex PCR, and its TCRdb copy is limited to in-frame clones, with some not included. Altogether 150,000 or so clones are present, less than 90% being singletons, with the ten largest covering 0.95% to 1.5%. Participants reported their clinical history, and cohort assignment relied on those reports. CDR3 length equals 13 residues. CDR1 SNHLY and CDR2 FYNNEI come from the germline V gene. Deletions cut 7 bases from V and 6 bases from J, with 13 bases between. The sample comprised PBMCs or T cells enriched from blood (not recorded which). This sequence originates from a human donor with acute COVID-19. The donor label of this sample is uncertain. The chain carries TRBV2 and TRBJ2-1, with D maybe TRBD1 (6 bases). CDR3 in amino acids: CASTGRGPNEQFF. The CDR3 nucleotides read TGTGCCAGCACTGGCAGGGGTCCCAATGAGCAGTTCTTC.